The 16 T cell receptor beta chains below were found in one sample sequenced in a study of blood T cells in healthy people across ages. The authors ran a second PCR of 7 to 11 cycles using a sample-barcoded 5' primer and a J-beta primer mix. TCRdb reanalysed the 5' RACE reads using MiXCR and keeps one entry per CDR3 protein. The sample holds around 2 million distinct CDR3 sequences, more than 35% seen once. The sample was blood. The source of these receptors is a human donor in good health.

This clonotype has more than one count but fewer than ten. The CDR3 bases are TGTGCCAGCAGTTACCCTCCCGGTACCCCAGATACGCAGTATTTT. Encoded protein: CASSYPPGTPDTQYF. This chain joins TRBV6-2 or TRBV6-3 and TRBJ2-3, with D unclear. CDR3 size: 15 residues. The germline V and J ends were trimmed by 2 bases and 4 bases, with 13 bases remaining between them. Germline V CDR1 and CDR2: MNHEY, SVGEGT.

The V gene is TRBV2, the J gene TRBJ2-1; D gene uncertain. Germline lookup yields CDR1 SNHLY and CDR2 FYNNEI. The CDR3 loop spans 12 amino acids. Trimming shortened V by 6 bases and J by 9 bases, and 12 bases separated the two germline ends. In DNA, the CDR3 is TGTGCCAGCAGCGTCGGACCGAGTGAGCAGTTCTTC. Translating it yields CASSVGPSEQFF.

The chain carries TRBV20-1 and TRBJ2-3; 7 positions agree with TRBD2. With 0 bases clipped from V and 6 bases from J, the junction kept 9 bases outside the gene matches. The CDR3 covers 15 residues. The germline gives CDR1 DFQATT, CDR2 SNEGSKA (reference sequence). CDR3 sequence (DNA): TGCAGTGCTAGAGATCCCTTAACCGGGGGGGATACGCAGTATTTT. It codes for CSARDPLTGGDTQYF.

The DNA of the CDR3 is TGCGCCAGCATCGGGCCTAGCACAGATACGCAGTATTTT. The encoded protein is CASIGPSTDTQYF. This sequence joins TRBV5-1 and TRBJ2-3; the D is unclear. In germline, CDR1 is SGHRS, CDR2 YFSETQ. This CDR3 is built from 13 residues. The V end was cut by 6 bases, the J end by 0 bases, with 8 bases between.

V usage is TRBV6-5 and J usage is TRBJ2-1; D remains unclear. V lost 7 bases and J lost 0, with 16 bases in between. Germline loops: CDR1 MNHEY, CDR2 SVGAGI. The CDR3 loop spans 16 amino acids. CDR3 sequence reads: CASKRVADGSYNEQFF. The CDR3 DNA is TGTGCCAGCAAGAGAGTTGCGGACGGCTCCTACAATGAGCAGTTCTTC.

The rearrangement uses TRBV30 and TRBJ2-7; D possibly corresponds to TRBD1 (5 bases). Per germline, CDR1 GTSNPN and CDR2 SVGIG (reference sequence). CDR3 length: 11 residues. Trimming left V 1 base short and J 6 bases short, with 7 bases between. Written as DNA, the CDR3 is TGTGCCTGGAGTGAACAGGTCGAGCAGTACTTC. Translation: CAWSEQVEQYF.

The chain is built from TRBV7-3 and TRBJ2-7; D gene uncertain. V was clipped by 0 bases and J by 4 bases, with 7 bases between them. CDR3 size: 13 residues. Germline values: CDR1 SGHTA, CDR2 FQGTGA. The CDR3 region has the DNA TGTGCCAGCAGCTTAACCCGAGGATACGAGCAGTACTTC. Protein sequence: CASSLTRGYEQYF.

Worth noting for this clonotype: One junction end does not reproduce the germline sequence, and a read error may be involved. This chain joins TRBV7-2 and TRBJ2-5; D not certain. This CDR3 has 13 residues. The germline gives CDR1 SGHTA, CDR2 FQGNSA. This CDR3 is CAGSLARQETQYF. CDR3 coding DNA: TGTGCCGGCAGCTTGGCAAGACAAGAGACCCAGTACTTC.

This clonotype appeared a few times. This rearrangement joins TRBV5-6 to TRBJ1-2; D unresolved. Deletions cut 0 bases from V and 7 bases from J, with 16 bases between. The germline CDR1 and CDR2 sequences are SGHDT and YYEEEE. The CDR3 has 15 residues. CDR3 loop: CASSLGTLRDGGYTF. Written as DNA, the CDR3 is TGTGCCAGCAGCTTGGGAACCCTCCGAGATGGTGGCTACACCTTC.

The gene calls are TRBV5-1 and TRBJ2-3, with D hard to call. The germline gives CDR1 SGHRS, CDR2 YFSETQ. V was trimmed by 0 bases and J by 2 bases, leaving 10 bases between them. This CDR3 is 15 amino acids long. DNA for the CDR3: TGCGCCAGCAGCTTGGAACACCTCCACACAGATACGCAGTATTTT. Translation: CASSLEHLHTDTQYF.

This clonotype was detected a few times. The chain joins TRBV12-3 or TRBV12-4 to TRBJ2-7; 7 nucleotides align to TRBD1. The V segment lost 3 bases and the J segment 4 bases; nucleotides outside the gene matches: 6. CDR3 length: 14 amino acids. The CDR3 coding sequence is TGTGCCAGCAGTTTCTTACCGACAGGGTACGAGCAGTACTTC. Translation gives CASSFLPTGYEQYF.

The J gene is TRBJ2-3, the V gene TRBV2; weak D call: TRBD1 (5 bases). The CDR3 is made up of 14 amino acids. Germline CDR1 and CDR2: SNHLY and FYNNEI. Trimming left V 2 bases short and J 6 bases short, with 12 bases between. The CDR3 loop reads CASSERGAADTQYF. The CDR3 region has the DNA TGTGCCAGCAGTGAAAGGGGCGCGGCGGATACGCAGTATTTT. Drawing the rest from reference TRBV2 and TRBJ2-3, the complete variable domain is EPEVTQTPSHQVTQMGQEVILRCVPISNHLYFYWYRQILGQKVEFLVSFYNNEISEKSEIFDDQFSVERPDGSNFTLKIRSTKLEDSAMYFCASSERGAADTQYFGPGTRLTVL.

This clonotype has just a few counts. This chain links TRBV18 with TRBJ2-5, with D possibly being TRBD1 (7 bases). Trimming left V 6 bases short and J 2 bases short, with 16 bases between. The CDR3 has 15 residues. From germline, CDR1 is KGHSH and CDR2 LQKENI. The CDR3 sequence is CASSPTQGGQETQYF. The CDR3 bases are TGTGCCAGCTCTCCAACCCAGGGGGGACAAGAGACCCAGTACTTC. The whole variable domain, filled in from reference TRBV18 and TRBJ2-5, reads NAGVMQNPRHLVRRRGQEARLRCSPMKGHSHVYWYRQLPEEGLKFMVYLQKENIIDESGMPKERFSAEFPKEGPSILRIQQVVRGDSAAYFCASSPTQGGQETQYFGPGTRLLVL.

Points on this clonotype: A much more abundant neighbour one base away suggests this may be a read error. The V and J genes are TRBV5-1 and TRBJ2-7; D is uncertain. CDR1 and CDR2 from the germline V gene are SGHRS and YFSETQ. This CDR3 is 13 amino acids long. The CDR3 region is CASSLSEAYERYF. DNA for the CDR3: TGCGCCAGCAGCTTGAGTGAGGCCTACGAGCGGTACTTC.

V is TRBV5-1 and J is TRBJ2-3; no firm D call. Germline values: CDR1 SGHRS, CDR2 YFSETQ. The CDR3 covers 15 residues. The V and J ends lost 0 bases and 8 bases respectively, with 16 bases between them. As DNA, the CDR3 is TGCGCCAGCAGCTTGGAGCTAGGACCGAGGATTACGCAGTATTTT. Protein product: CASSLELGPRITQYF.

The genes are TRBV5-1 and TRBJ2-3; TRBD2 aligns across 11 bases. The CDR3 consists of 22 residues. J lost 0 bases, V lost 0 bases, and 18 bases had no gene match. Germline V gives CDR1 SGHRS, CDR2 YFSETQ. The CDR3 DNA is TGCGCCAGCAGCTTGGACACCAGAAGGGGACCGGGACTAGCGGTTAGCACAGATACGCAGTATTTT. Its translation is CASSLDTRRGPGLAVSTDTQYF.